This T cell receptor beta chain was observed in a study of cytomegalovirus exposure and HLA in healthy donors. The overall study: A prior analysis found 117 million unique TCR beta sequences from approximately 190 million T cells. Study-wide findings and caveats: What a later analysis reportedly showed was that an Asian-associated ancestry cluster had fewer N-insertions than the approximately 700-donor mean.

It was with 60 Vbeta and 13 Jbeta primers that the PCR ran. The data were produced by immunoSEQ multiplex PCR, yet TCRdb's version contains in-frame clones alone and is incomplete. Found here are 140,000 to 150,000 clones, approximately 78% of them singletons; the top ten hold 2% to 2.5%. Points on this clone: Its antigen is still unknown.

Between the trimmed V and J ends, which lost 6 bases and 1 base, there was a span of 13 bases. The CDR3 covers 14 residues. CDR1 is MDHEN, CDR2 SYDVKM, per germline. This clonotype was sampled from a young woman in good health and CMV-seropositive. Sequences were obtained from PBMCs. The chain couples TRBV28 to TRBJ2-7; a possible D gene is TRBD2 (6 bases). CDR3 sequence: CASRPWGESYEQYF. Written as DNA, the CDR3 is TGTGCCAGCAGGCCGTGGGGGGAGTCCTACGAGCAGTACTTC. The variable domain in full, with the rest retrieved from reference TRBV28 and TRBJ2-7, is DVKVTQSSRYLVKRTGEKVFLECVQDMDHENMFWYRQDPGLGLRLIYFSYDVKMKEKGDIPEGYSVSREKKERFSLILESASTNQTSMYLCASRPWGESYEQYFGPGTRLTVT.